These T cell receptor beta chains were read from a single sample in a study of regulatory T cells in long-lasting Graves disease. A single record per CDR3 protein comes from TCRdb applying MiXCR to the multiplex PCR reads. The data contain roughly 500,000 distinct CDR3 sequences, around a fifth of them singletons. The specimen comprised peripheral blood mononuclear cells (PBMCs), sampled when the disease was refractory, from a patient treated with antithyroid drugs. Every receptor here comes from a female donor with Graves disease. The CDR3 runs from the conserved cysteine through the conserved F or W. The order of the fields is clone size, D gene, J gene, V gene, CDR3 protein, CDR3 DNA. D genes are given only for firm matches. Size values are once, few and many counts, or a class for expanded clones, and some rows have none.

>.|TRBD1|TRBJ2-6|TRBV7-8
CASSLGRQGKGANVLTF
TGTGCCAGCAGCTTAGGTAGACAGGGTAAAGGGGCCAACGTCCTGACTTTC
>.|TRBD1|TRBJ1-1|TRBV12-3/TRBV12-4
CASSPRQGATPLAFF
TGTGCCAGCAGTCCCCGACAGGGGGCAACCCCGCTAGCTTTCTTT
>many|TRBD2|TRBJ2-2|TRBV7-8
CASSHGLAGANTGELFF
TGTGCCAGCAGCCACGGACTAGCGGGAGCGAACACCGGGGAGCTGTTTTTT
>.|.|TRBJ1-1|TRBV7-9
CASSLYGGMNTEAFF
TGTGCCAGCAGCTTATATGGGGGAATGAACACTGAAGCTTTCTTT
>many|.|TRBJ2-7|TRBV12-3/TRBV12-4
CASSFLIADEQYF
TGTGCCAGCAGTTTCCTCATCGCTGATGAGCAGTACTTC
>.|.|TRBJ2-7|TRBV20-1
CSAREKYEQYF
TGCAGTGCTAGAGAGAAGTACGAGCAGTACTTC
>.|.|TRBJ1-5|TRBV10-1
CASSLEVAPNQPQHF
TGCGCCAGCAGTCTTGAGGTGGCCCCAAATCAGCCCCAGCATTTT
>many|.|TRBJ2-5|TRBV28
CASSSTRGVQETQYF
TGTGCCAGCAGTTCTACAAGGGGGGTTCAAGAGACCCAGTACTTC
>.|TRBD1|TRBJ2-5|TRBV5-1
CASSFTGATQETQYF
TGCGCCAGCAGCTTTACAGGGGCCACCCAAGAGACCCAGTACTTC
>many|TRBD1|TRBJ2-7|TRBV28
CASSHGTAVSYEQYF
TGTGCCAGCAGCCACGGGACAGCAGTATCCTACGAGCAGTACTTC
>many|.|TRBJ2-7|TRBV5-6
CASSLGVDTSYEQYF
TGTGCCAGCAGCTTGGGTGTGGACACCTCCTACGAGCAGTACTTC
>.|TRBD2|TRBJ2-3|TRBV20-1
CSAIHSSGGADTQYF
TGCAGTGCTATACATTCTAGCGGAGGGGCAGATACGCAGTATTTT
>once|.|TRBJ1-5|TRBV7-2
CASSLRQDNQPQQF
TGTGCCAGCAGCCTACGACAGGACAATCAGCCCCAGCAATTT
>many|.|TRBJ1-5|TRBV20-1
CSARDVQGNQPQHF
TGCAGTGCTAGAGATGTCCAGGGCAATCAGCCCCAGCATTTT
>few|.|TRBJ1-2|TRBV6-1
CASSAGGIYGYTF
TGTGCCAGCAGTGCGGGAGGGATCTATGGCTACACCTTC
>few|TRBD1|TRBJ1-1|TRBV6-5
CASSYPAGGRYTEAFF
TGTGCCAGCAGTTACCCGGCAGGGGGGAGGTATACTGAAGCTTTCTTT
>.|.|TRBJ2-5|TRBV18
CASSQGTDQETQYF
TGTGCCAGCTCACAAGGGACGGACCAAGAGACCCAGTACTTC
>many|TRBD1|TRBJ1-2|TRBV28
CASTEGGYYGYTF
TGTGCCAGTACCGAAGGGGGCTACTATGGCTACACCTTC
>.|.|TRBJ2-7|TRBV7-9
CASSLSPGEQYF
TGTGCCAGCAGCCTCAGTCCCGGCGAGCAGTACTTC
>.|TRBD2|TRBJ2-4|TRBV20-1
CSAPERGGGKNIQYF
TGCAGTGCTCCAGAGCGGGGGGGGGGCAAAAACATTCAGTACTTC